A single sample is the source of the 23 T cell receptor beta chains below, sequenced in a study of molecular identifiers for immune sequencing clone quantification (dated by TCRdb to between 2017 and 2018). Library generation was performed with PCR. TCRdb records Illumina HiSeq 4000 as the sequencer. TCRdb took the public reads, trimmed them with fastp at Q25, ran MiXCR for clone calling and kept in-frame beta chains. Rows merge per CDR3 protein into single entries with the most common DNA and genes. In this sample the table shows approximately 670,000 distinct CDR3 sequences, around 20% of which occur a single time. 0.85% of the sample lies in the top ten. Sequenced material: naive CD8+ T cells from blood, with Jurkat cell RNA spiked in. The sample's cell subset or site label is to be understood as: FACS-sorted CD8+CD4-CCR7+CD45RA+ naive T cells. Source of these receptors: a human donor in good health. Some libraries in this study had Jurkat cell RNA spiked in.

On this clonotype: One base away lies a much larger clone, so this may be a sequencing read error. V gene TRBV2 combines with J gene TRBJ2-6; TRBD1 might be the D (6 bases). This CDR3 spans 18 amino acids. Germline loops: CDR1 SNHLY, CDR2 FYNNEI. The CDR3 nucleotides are TGTGCCAGCAGGGAAACCTGGGACACCTACTCTGGGGCCAACGTCCCGACTTTC. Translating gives CASRETWDTYSGANVPTF.

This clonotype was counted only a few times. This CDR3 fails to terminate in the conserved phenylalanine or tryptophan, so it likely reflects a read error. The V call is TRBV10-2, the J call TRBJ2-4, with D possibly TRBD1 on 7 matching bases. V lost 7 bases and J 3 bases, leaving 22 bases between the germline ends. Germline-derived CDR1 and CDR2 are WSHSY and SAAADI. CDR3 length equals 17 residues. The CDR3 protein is CASTPGTGDWDKNIQYY. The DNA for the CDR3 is TGCGCCAGCACGCCCGGAACAGGGGACTGGGACAAAAACATTCAGTACTAC.

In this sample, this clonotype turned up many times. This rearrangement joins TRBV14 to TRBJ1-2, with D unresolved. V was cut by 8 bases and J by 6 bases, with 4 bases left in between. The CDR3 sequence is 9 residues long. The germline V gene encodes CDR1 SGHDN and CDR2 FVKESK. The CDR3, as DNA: TGTGCCAGCGAGAATGGCTACACCTTC. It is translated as CASENGYTF.

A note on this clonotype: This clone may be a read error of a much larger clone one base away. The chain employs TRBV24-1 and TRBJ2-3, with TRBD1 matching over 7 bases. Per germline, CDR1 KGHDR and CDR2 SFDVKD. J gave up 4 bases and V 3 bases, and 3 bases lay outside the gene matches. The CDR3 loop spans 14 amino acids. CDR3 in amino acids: CATSDGTVADTQYF. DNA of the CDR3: TGTGCCACCAGTGATGGGACAGTGGCAGATACGCAGTATTTT.

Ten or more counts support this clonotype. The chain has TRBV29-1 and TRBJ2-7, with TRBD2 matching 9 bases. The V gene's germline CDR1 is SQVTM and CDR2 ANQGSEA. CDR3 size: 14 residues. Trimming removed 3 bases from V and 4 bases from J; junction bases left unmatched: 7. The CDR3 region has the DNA TGCAGCGTTGAGCTAGCGGGGACCGTATACGAGCAGTACTTC. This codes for CSVELAGTVYEQYF.

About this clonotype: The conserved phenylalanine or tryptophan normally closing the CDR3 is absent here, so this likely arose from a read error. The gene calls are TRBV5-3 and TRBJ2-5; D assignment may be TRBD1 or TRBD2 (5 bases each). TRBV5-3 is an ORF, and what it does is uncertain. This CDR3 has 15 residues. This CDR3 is CASSLGQLSGETQYL. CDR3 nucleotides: TGTGCCAGCAGCTTGGGGCAGTTAAGCGGCGAGACCCAGTACCTC.

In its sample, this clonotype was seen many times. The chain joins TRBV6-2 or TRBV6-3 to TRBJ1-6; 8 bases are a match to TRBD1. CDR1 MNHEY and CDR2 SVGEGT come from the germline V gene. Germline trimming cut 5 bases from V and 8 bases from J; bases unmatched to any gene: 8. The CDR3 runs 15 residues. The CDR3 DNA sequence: TGTGCCAGCAGTCCGGACAGGGCGCTCGATTCACCCCTCCACTTT. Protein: CASSPDRALDSPLHF.

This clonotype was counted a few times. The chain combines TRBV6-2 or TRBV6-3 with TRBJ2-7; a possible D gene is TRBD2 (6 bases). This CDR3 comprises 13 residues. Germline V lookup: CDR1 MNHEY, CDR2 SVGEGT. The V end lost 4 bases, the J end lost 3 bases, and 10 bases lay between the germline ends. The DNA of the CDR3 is TGTGCCAGCAGTTGCCGGGGGAACTACGAGCAGTACTTC. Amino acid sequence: CASSCRGNYEQYF.

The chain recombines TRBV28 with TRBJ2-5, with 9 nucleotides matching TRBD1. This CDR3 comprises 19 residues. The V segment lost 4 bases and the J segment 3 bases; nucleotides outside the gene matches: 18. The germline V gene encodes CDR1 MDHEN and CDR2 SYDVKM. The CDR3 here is CASSSALRWEQGAEETQYF. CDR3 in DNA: TGTGCCAGCAGTTCGGCCCTTCGTTGGGAACAGGGGGCTGAAGAGACCCAGTACTTC.

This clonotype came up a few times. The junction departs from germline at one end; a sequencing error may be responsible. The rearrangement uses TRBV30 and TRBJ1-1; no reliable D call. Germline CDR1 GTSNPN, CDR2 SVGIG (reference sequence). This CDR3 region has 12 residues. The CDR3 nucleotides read TGTGCCTGGATACGTGCAGGAGCTGAAGCTCTCTTT. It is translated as CAWIRAGAEALF.

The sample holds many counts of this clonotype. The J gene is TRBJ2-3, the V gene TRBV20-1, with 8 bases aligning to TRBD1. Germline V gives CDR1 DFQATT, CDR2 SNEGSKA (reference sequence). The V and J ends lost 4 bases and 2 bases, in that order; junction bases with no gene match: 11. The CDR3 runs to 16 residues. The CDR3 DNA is TGCAGTGCTATCCCTAACAGGGGGATTTTCACAGATACGCAGTATTTT. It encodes CSAIPNRGIFTDTQYF.

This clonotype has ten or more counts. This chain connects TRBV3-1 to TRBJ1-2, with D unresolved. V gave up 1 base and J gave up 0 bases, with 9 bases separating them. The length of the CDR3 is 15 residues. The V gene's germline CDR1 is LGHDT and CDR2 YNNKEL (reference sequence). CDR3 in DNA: TGTGCCAGCAGCCAAGTGAGAGAATCTAACTATGGCTACACCTTC. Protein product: CASSQVRESNYGYTF.

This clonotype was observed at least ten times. The CDR3 bases are TGCGCCAGCAGCCAAGCCTTAGGGGAAAAACTGTTTTTT. Encoded protein: CASSQALGEKLFF. This chain connects TRBV4-3 to TRBJ1-4, with D unclear. CDR1 and CDR2 from the germline V gene are LGHNA and YSLEER. This CDR3 is 13 amino acids long. V was trimmed by 1 base and J by 8 bases, leaving 8 bases between them.

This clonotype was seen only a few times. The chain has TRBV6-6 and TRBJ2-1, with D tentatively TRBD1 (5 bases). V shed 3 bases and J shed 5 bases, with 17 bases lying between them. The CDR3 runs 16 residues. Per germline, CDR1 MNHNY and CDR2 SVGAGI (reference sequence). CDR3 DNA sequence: TGTGCCAGCAGTTATCCCGGCCAGGGTGTCCACAATGAGCAGTTCTTC. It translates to CASSYPGQGVHNEQFF.

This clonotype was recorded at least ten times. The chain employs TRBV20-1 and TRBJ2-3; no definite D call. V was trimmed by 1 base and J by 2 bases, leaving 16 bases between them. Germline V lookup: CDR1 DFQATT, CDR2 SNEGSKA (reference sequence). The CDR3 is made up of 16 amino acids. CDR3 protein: CSARVLGTTTTDTQYF. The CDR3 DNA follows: TGCAGTGCTAGAGTGCTAGGAACCACCACCACAGATACGCAGTATTTT.

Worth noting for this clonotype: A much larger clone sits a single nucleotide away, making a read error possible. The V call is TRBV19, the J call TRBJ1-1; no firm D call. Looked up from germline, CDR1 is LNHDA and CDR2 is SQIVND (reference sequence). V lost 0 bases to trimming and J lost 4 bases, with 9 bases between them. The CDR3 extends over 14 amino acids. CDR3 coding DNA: TGTGCCAGTAGTATAGACCCAAGGACCACTGAAGCTTTCTTT. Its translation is CASSIDPRTTEAFF.

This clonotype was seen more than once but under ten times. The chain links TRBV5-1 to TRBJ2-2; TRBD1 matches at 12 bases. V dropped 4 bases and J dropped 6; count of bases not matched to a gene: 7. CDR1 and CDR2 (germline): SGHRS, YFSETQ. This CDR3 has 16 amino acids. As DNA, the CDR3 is TGCGCCAGCAGCGAACCCGGGACAGGGGGCTCCGGGGAGCTGTTTTTT. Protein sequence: CASSEPGTGGSGELFF.

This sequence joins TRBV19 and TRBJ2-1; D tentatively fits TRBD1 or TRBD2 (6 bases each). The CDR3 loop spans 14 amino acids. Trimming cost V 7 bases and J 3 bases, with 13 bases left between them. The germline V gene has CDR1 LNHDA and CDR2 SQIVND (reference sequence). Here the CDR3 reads CASNGGVGYNEQFF. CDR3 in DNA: TGTGCCAGTAACGGGGGCGTCGGCTACAATGAGCAGTTCTTC.

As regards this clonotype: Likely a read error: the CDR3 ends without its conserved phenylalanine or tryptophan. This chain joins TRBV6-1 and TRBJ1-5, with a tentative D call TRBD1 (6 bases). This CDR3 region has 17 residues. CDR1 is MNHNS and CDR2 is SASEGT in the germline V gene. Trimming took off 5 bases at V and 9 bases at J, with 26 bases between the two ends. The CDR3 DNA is TGTGCCAGCAGTCATACAAACCAGGGGCCCCTTTATCTGCCCCAGCATTCT. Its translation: CASSHTNQGPLYLPQHS.

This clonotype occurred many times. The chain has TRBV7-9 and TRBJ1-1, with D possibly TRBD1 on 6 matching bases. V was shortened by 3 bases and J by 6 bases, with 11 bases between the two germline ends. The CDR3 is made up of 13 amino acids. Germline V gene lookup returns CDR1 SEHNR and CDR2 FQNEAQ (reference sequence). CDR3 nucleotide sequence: TGTGCCAGCAGCTTTCCGGGACACCCTGAAGCTTTCTTT. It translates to CASSFPGHPEAFF. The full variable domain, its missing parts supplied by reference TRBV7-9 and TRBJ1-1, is DTGVSQNPRHKITKRGQNVTFRCDPISEHNRLYWYRQTLGQGPEFLTYFQNEAQLEKSRLLSDRFSAERPKGSFSTLEIQRTEQGDSAMYLCASSFPGHPEAFFGQGTRLTVV.

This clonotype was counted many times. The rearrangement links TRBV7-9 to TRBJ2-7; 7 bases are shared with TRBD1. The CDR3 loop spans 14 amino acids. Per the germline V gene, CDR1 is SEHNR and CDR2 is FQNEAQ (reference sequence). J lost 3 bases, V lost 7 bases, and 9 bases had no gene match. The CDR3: CASTTDRDDYEQYF. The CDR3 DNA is TGTGCCAGCACCACCGACAGGGACGACTACGAGCAGTACTTC.

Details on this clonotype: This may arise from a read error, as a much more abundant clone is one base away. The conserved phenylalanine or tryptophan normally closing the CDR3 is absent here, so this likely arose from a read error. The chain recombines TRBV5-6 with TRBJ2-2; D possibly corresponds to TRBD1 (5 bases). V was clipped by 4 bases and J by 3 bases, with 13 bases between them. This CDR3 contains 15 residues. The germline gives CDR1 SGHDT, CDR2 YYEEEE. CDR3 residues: CASSRGRDHTGELFS. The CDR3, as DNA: TGTGCCAGCAGCCGAGGCAGGGATCACACCGGGGAGCTGTTTTCT.

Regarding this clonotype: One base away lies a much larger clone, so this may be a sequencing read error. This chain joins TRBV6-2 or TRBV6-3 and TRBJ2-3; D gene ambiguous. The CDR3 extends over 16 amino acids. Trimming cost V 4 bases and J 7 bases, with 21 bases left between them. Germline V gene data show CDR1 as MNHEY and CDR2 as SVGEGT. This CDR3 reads CASSSPPTGRLHTQYF. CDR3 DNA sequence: TGTGCCAGCAGTTCCCCCCCTACGGGCAGGCTACATACGCAGTATTTT.